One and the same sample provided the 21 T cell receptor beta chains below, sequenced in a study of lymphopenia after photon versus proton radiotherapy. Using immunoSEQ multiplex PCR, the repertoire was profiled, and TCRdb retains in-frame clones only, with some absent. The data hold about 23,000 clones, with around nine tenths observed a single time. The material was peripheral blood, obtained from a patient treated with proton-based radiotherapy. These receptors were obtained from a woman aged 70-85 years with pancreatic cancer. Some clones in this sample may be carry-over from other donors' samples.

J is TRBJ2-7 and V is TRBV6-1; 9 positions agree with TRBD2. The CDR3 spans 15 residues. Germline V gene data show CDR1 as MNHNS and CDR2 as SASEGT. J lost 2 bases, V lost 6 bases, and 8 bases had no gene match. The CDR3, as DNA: TGTGCCAGCAGGAGGGGGCGGGAGGGCCCCTACGAGCAGTACTTC. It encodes CASRRGREGPYEQYF.

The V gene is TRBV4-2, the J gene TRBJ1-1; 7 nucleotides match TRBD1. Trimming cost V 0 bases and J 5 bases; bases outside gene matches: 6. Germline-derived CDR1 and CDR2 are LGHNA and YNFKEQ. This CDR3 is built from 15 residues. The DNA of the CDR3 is TGTGCCAGCAGCCAAGAGCCGGACAGGCGGACTGAAGCTTTCTTT. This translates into CASSQEPDRRTEAFF.

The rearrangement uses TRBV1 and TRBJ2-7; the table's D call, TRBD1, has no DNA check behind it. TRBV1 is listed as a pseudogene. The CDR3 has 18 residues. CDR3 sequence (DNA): TGCACCAGCAGCCACACCCGGCAGGGGGTTAGGGGCGCGGACGAGCAGTACTTC. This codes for CTSSHTRQGVRGADEQYF.

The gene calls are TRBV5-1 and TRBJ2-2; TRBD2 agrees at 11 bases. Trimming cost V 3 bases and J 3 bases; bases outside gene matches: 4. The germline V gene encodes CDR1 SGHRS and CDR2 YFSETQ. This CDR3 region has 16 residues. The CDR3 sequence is CASSSLLAGDTGELFF. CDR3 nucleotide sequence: TGCGCCAGCAGCTCCTTACTAGCGGGGGACACCGGGGAGCTGTTTTTT.

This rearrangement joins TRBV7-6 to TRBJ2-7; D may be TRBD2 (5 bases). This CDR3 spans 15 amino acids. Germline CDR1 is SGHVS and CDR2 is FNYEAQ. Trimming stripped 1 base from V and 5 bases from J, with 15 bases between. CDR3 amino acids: CASSLGAREWDEQYF. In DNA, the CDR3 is TGTGCCAGCAGCTTAGGGGCGAGGGAATGGGACGAGCAGTACTTC. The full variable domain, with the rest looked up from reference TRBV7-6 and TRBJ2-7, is GAGVSQSPRYKVTKRGQDVALRCDPISGHVSLYWYRQALGQGPEFLTYFNYEAQQDKSGLPNDRFSAERPEGSISTLTIQRTEQRDSAMYRCASSLGAREWDEQYFGPGTRLTVT.

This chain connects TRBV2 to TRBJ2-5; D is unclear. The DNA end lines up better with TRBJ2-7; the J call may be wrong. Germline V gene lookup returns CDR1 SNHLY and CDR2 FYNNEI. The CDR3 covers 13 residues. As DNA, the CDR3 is TGTGCCAGCAGTGAAATGAGGCCCCCCGAGCAGTACTTC. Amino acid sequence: CASSEMRPPEQYF.

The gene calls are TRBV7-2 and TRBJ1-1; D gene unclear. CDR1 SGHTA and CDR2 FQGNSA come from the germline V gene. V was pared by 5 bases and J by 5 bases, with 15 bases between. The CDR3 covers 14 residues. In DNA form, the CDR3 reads TGTGCCAGCAGCCCCCAGGCGGGTGGGACTGAAGCTTTCTTT. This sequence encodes CASSPQAGGTEAFF.

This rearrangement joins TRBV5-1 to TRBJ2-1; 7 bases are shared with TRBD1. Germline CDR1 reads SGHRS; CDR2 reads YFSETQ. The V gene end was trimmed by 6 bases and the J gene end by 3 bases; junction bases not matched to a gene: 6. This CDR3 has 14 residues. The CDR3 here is CASTPGTVYNEQFF. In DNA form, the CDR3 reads TGCGCCAGCACTCCCGGGACAGTCTACAATGAGCAGTTCTTC.

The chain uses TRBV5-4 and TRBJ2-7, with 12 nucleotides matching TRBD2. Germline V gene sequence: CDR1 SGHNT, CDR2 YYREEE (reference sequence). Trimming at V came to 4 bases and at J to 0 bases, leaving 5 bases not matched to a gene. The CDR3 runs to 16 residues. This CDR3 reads CASSTGLAGYSYEQYF. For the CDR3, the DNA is TGTGCCAGCAGCACGGGACTAGCGGGTTACTCCTACGAGCAGTACTTC.

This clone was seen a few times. The CDR3 here is CASSFTGGTDTQYF. CDR3 nucleotides: TGTGCCAGTAGTTTTACAGGCGGAACAGATACGCAGTATTTT. The chain has TRBV19 and TRBJ2-3; tentative D call: TRBD1 (5 bases). The V gene's germline CDR1 is LNHDA and CDR2 SQIVND (reference sequence). The CDR3 is made up of 14 amino acids. The V and J ends lost 5 bases and 3 bases respectively, with 12 bases between them.

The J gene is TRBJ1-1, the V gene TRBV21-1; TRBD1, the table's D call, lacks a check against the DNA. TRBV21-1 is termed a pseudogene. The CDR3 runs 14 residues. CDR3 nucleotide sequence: TGTGCCAGCAGCAAAGGCACAGGAGACACTGAAGCTTTCTTT. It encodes CASSKGTGDTEAFF.

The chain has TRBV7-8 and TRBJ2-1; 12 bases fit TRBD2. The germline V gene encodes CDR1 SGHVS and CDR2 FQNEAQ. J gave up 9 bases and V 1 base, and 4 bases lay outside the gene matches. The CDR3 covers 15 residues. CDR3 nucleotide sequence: TGTGCCAGCAGCTTAGGGACTAGCGGGAAAGGTGAGCAGTTCTTC. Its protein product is CASSLGTSGKGEQFF.

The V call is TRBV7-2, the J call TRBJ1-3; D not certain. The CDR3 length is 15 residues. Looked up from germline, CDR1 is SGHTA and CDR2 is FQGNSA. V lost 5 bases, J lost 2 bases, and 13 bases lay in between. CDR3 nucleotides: TGTGCCAGCAGCACACGGGCAGTCCCTGGAAACACCATATATTTT. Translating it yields CASSTRAVPGNTIYF.

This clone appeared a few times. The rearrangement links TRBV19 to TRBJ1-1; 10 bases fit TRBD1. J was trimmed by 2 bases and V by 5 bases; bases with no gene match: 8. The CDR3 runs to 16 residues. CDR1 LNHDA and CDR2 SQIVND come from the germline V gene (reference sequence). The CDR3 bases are TGTGCCAGTAGTTTGACAGGGGGCGGACTTAACACTGAAGCTTTCTTT. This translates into CASSLTGGGLNTEAFF.

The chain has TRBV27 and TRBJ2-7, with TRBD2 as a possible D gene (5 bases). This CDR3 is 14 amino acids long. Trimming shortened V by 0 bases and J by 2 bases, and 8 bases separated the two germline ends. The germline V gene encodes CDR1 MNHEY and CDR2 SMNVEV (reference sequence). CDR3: CASSLSGVTYEQYF. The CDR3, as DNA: TGTGCCAGCAGTTTATCGGGAGTTACCTACGAGCAGTACTTC.

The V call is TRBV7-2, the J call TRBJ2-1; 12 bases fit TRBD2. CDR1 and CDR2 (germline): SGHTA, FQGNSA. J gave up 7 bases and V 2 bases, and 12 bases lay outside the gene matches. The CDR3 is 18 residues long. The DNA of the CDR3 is TGTGCCAGCAGCTTAAATATGCTAGCGGGAGGGTTAGGGAATGAGCAGTTCTTC. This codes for CASSLNMLAGGLGNEQFF.

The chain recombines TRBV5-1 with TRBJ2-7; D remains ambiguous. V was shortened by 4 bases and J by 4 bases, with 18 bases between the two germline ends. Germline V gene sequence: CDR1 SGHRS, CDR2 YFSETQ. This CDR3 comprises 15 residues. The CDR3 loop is CASSPGEAYRYEQYF. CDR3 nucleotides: TGCGCCAGCAGCCCAGGAGAGGCCTACCGGTACGAGCAGTACTTC.

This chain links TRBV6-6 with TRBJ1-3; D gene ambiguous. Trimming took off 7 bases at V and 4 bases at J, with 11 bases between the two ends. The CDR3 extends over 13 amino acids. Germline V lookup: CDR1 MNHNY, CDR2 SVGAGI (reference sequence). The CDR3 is CASITAIGNTIYF. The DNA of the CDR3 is TGTGCCAGCATTACTGCAATCGGAAACACCATATATTTT.

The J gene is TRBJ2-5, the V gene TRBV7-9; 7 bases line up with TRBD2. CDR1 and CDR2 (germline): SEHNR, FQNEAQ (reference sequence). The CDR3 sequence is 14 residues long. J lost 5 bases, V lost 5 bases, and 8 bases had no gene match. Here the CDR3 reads CASSQSSGIETQYF. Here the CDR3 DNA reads TGTGCCAGCAGCCAGTCGAGCGGGATTGAGACCCAGTACTTC.

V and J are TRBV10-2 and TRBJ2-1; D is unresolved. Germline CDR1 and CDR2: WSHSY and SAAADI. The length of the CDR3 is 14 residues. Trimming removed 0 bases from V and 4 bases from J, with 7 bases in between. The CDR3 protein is CASSESAVYNEQFF. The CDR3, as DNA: TGCGCCAGCAGTGAGTCGGCCGTATACAATGAGCAGTTCTTC.

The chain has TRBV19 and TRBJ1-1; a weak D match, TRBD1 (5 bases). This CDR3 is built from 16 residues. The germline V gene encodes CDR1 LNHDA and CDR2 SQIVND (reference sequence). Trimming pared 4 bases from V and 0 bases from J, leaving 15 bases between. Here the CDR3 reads CASSRGRQSLNTEAFF. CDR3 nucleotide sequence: TGTGCCAGTAGTAGGGGGAGACAGAGTCTGAACACTGAAGCTTTCTTT.